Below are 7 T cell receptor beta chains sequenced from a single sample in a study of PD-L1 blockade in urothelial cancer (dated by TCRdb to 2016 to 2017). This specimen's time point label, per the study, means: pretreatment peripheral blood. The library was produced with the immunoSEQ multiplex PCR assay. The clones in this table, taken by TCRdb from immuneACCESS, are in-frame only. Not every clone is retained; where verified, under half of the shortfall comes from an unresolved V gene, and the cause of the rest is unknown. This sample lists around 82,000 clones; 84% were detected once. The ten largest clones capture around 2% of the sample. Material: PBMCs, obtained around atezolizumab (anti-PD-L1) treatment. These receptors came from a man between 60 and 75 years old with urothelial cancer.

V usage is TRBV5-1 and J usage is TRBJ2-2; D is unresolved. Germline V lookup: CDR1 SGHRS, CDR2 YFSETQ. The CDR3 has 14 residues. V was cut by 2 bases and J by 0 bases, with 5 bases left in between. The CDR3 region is CASSLSPNTGELFF. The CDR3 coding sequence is TGCGCCAGCAGCTTATCTCCGAACACCGGGGAGCTGTTTTTT.

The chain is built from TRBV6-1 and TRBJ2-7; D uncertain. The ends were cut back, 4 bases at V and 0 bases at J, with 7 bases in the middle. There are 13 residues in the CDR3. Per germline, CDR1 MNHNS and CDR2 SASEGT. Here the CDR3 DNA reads TGTGCCAGCAGTGTCCGTCTCTCCTACGAGCAGTACTTC. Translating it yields CASSVRLSYEQYF.

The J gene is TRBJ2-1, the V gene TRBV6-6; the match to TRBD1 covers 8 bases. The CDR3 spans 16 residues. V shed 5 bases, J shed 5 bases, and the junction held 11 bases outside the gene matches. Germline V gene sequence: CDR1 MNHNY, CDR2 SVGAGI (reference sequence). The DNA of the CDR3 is TGTGCCAGCAGTGGCTTTGGGGACAGGCCGAACAATGAGCAGTTCTTC. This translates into CASSGFGDRPNNEQFF.

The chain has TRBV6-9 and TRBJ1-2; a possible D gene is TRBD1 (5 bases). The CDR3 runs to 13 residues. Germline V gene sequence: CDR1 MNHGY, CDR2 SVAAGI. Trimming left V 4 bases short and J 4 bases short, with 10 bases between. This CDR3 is CASSSGGVYGYTF. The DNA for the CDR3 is TGTGCCAGCAGTTCCGGAGGGGTCTATGGCTACACCTTC.

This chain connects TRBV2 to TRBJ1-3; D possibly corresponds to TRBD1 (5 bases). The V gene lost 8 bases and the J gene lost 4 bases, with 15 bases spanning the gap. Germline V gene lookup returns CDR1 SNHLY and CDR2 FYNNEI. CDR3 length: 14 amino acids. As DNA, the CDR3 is TGTGCCAGCTGTAGCTCAGGGTCGGGAAACACCATATATTTT. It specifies CASCSSGSGNTIYF.

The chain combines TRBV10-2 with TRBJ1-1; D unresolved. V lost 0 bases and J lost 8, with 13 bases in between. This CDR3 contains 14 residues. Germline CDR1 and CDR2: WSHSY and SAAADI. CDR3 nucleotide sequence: TGCGCCAGCAGTGAGTCGACCGGAGGGAGGGAAGCTTTCTTT. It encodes CASSESTGGREAFF.

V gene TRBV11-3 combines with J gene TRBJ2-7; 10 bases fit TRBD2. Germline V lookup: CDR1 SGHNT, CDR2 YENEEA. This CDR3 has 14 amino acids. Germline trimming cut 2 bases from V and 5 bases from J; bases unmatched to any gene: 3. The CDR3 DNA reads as TGTGCCAGCAGCTTAATTGGGACTAGCGACGAGCAGTACTTC. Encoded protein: CASSLIGTSDEQYF.